The following is a TCR beta chain sequence with its context. No antigen is known for it. Within one base of it there is no much larger clone, and no base qualities were kept. V and J are truncated by 1 base and 6 bases respectively, leaving an intervening sequence of 10 bases. From the germline V gene, CDR1 is SGHTA and CDR2 is FQGNSA. The CDR3 contains 13 residues, cysteine and phenylalanine counted. The DNA shown is the 39-base CDR3, in frame from base 1. Participants in the prospective study were enrolled through a virtual design, were aged 18 to 89 years, and lived in approximately 24 United States geographic areas. Cohort assignment in the prospective study relied on participant-reported clinical history from a screening survey and a study questionnaire. Recovered participants in ImmuneRACE Cohort 3 were defined by two consecutive negative NP/OP PCR tests, clearance by a healthcare professional, or resolution of symptoms. In the prospective study, whole blood, serum and a nasopharyngeal or oropharyngeal swab were collected from each participant by mobile phlebotomists. Participants in the prospective study had the option to provide additional blood draws and questionnaires over a roughly 2-month period. Prospective study blood samples were shipped either frozen or at room temperature before DNA extraction.

The immunoSEQ Assay, a bias-controlled multiplex PCR, was used to amplify TCRbeta CDR3 regions from genomic DNA. The paper's data handling went like this. Nucleated cell counts per sample were estimated from amplification of reference gene primers within the assay. Sequence reads were collapsed and filtered to measure the absolute abundance of every unique TCRbeta CDR3 rearrangement. For each sample, productive Simpson clonality was calculated as the square root of Simpson's diversity index over productive rearrangements. Entries here come from immuneACCESS through TCRdb and include only in-frame sequences with V and J called. Some clones fail to appear in such tables; in the studies checked, an unresolved V gene covers under half of the shortfall, and the cause of the remainder is unknown. V, J and clone size reflect that table, while D and trimming were determined from the DNA. This sample gives some 260,000 clones in total; over 80% of them show up just once. Together, the top ten hold about 1.9% of the sample.

This sample stems from a study of blood T cell repertoires in COVID-19 (dated by TCRdb to 2019 to 2021). For the wider study: The collaborator samples originated in the United States, Italy and Spain and spanned the acute and convalescent phases of COVID-19. The prospective study material was composed of cDNA or gDNA derived from T cells, B-cell-depleted T cells, or PBMCs. Deeply sampled blood TCRbeta repertoires from subjects exposed to, actively infected with, or recovered from COVID-19 were included in the dataset. The repertoires were made available in a free public database intended to serve as a resource for research on the immune response to SARS-CoV-2. The samples were drawn from two sources: the first 160 participants of the ongoing ImmuneRACE study, and 950 to 1,500 subjects contributed by 6 global collaborators. Sample metadata almost always included a de-identified subject ID, COVID-19 status, age in years and sex. Where HLA class I and class II types were available, the types were taken from metadata supplied by the sample provider, not from assay-based typing.

Summary of the overall study and its limitations: How much clinical and demographic metadata was included differed by source and by participant, and the metadata was provided uncurated.

This chain joins TRBV7-2 to TRBJ2-7, with a weak D call of TRBD1 (6 bases match). Sample: PBMCs or T cells enriched from blood (not recorded which). The TCR comes from a woman in her late teens or twenties who had recovered from COVID-19. The CDR3 reads as follows: CASSLDTGREQYF. The DNA sequence is TGTGCCAGCAGCTTAGATACAGGGCGCGAGCAGTACTTC.